The present T cell receptor beta chain was sequenced within a study of cytomegalovirus exposure and HLA in healthy donors. Study details: Unique TCRs numbering about 87 million, obtained from HLA-typed donors, made up an early data release.

Points from the study as a whole: Presence/absence analyses treated sequencing depth as roughly uniform across donors. The study put 160 or so TCR beta chains on its list as cytomegalovirus-associated.

The CDR3 is 13 residues long. With 8 bases clipped from V and 1 base from J, the junction kept 4 bases outside the gene matches. Germline loops: CDR1 LGHNA, CDR2 YNFKEQ. PCR was performed using 60 Vbeta and 13 Jbeta primers. TCRdb's copy holds only in-frame clones and misses some; the assay was immunoSEQ multiplex PCR. This table holds 100,000 or so clones, roughly 73% found once. As to this clone: Antigen unknown.

The V call is TRBV4-2, the J call TRBJ2-5; 7 nucleotides match TRBD2. The sequenced sample consisted of PBMCs. The receptor was isolated from a woman aged 40 to 50 in good health and CMV-seropositive. The CDR3 nucleotides read TGTGCCAGCTCAGCGGGGCCCCAAGAGACCCAGTACTTC. It specifies CASSAGPQETQYF.